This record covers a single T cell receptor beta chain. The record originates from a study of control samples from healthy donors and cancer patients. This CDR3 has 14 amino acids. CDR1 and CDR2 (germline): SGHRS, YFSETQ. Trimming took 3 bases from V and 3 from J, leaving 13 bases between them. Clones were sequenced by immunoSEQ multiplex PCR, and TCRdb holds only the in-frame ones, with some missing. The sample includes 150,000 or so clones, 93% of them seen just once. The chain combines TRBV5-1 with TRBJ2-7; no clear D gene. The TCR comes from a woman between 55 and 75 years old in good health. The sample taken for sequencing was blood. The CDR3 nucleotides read TGCGCCAGCAGCTCGGTTGGCCTCTTCTACGAGCAGTACTTC. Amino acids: CASSSVGLFYEQYF.